Only one count was recorded for the clone carrying this T cell receptor (beta chain). Antigen specificity is unknown. The isolated RNA, all of it, was reverse transcribed, so expressed TCRB transcripts were what got sequenced. The protocol was immunoSEQ multiplex PCR, while the TCRdb copy is restricted to in-frame clones and leaves out a portion. This sample has 150,000 to 200,000 clones, with more than 60% found just once. The record originates from a study of beta chain features in type 1 diabetes. The study, taken as a whole, reports: Among patients with Type 1 diabetes, TCRB CDR3s were moderately but significantly shorter in every one of the four CD4+ subsets.

Every participating donor gave one draw, a heparinised blood sample averaging about 100 mL. The CDR3 is made up of 11 amino acids. Trimming left V 7 bases short and J 5 bases short, with 8 bases between. Germline CDR1 reads SGHTA; CDR2 reads FQGNSA. The clonotype originates from a man aged 30-40 years with type 1 diabetes. Sequencing input: naive CD4+ T cells from blood. This chain uses TRBV7-2 with TRBJ2-5; no reliable D call. CDR3 bases: TGTGCCAGCACCTTGCGGGAGACCCAGTACTTC. Its protein product is CASTLRETQYF.